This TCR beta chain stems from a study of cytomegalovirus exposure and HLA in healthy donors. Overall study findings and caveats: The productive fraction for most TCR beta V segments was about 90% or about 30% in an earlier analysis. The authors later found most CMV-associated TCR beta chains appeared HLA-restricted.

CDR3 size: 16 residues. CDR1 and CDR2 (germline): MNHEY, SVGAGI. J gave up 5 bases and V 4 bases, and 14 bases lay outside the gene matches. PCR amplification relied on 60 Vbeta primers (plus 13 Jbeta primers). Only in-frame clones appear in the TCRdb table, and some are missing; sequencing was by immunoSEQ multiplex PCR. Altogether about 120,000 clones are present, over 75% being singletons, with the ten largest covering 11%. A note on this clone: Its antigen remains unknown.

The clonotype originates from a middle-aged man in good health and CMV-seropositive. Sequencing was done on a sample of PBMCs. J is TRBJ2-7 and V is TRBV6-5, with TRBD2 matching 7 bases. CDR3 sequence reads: CASSSLGGGRGNEQYF. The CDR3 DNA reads TGTGCCAGCAGTTCTCTCGGGGGAGGGAGGGGCAACGAGCAGTACTTC.